This T cell receptor beta chain appears in the sequencing data of a study of blood T cell repertoires in COVID-19. About the research overall: The United States, Italy and Spain provided the acute and convalescent COVID-19 samples. The analysed material was cDNA or gDNA that came from T cells, B-cell-depleted T cells, or PBMCs.

This CDR3 comprises 14 residues. Per germline, CDR1 SGHTA and CDR2 FQGNSA. The V gene lost 2 bases and the J gene lost 0 bases, with 8 bases spanning the gap. Cohort 3 recovered donors had two negative PCRs, clearance, or symptom resolution. In the original processing: Estimation of nucleated cell counts relied on the amplification of reference gene primers. Sequencing used immunoSEQ multiplex PCR; TCRdb keeps in-frame clones, though not all of them. V and J calls and clone size come straight from that table; D and trimming were deduced from the DNA. The data hold more than 150,000 clones, with 80% to 90% observed a single time.

Sequenced input: PBMCs or T cells enriched from blood (not recorded which). The clonotype originates from a woman aged 45-60 years who had recovered from COVID-19. This rearrangement joins TRBV7-2 to TRBJ2-7, with D possibly being TRBD1 (5 bases). The CDR3: CASSLIDSSYEQYF. The CDR3 DNA sequence: TGTGCCAGCAGCTTAATCGACAGCTCCTACGAGCAGTACTTC.